This record covers a single T cell receptor (beta chain). The data were taken from a study of blood T cell repertoires in COVID-19. Whole-study context: Acute and convalescent COVID-19 samples came from the United States, Italy and Spain.

Per the original data handling: By means of reference gene primer amplification, nucleated cell counts were estimated. Using immunoSEQ multiplex PCR, the repertoire was profiled, and TCRdb retains in-frame clones only, with some absent. V and J calls and clone size come straight from that table; D and trimming were deduced from the DNA. The table lists approximately 200,000 clones, approximately 86% of them singletons. V lost 8 bases to trimming and J lost 2 bases; unmatched junction nucleotides: 4. Germline lookup yields CDR1 MNHEY and CDR2 SVGAGI. The CDR3 has 15 amino acids. The sequence was collected from a man aged 65 to 79 with active or convalescent COVID-19. V usage is TRBV6-5 and J usage is TRBJ2-3; 13 bases match TRBD2. The material sequenced was peripheral blood. The CDR3 DNA sequence: TGTGCCAGCCGACTAGCGGGAGGTACCACAGATACGCAGTATTTT. This codes for CASRLAGGTTDTQYF.